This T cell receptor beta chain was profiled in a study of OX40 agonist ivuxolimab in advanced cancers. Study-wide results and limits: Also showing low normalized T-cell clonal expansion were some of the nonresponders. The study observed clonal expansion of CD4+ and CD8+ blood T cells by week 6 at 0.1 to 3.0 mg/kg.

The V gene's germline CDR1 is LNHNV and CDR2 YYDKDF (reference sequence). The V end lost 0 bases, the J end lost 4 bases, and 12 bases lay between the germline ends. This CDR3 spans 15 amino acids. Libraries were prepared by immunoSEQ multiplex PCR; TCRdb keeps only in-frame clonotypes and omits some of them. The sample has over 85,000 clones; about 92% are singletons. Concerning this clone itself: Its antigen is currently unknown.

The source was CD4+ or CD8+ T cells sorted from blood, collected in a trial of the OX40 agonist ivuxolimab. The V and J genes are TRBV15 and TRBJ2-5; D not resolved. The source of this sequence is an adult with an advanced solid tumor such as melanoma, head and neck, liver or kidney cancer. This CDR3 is CATSRDLWVGETQYF. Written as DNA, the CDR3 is TGTGCCACCAGCAGAGATTTGTGGGTGGGAGAGACCCAGTACTTC.